This is a list of T cell receptor beta chains from one sample in a study of graft-versus-host responses after intestinal transplantation. The protocol was immunoSEQ multiplex PCR, while the TCRdb copy is restricted to in-frame clones and leaves out a portion. This sample has some 4,000 clones, with 72% found just once. The material was ileum tissue, obtained approximately 960 days after intestinal transplantation. Receptors originate from a human patient who received an intestinal transplant, so some T cells may come from the graft donor. The CDR3 runs from the conserved cysteine through the conserved F or W. D genes are given only for firm matches. Not every row has a clone size; where given, it reads once, few, many or a size class.

TRBD2	15	TRBV7-2	TRBJ2-3	NA	TGTGCCAGCAGCCCAATGGCGGGAGTAGGAGATACGCAGTATTTT	CASSPMAGVGDTQYF
NA	14	TRBV19	TRBJ2-5	NA	TGTGCCAGTTCCACAGGAACCCACCAAGAGACCCAGTACTTC	CASSTGTHQETQYF
NA	17	TRBV5-1	TRBJ2-5	few	TGCGCCAGCAGCTTCCCGGGAGTGGGGGGGCCGAAAGAGACCCAGTACTTC	CASSFPGVGGPKETQYF
NA	13	TRBV2	TRBJ1-2	NA	TGTGCCAGCAGTGATGTGCCTAACTATGGCTACACCTTC	CASSDVPNYGYTF
NA	15	TRBV6-1	TRBJ1-6	once	TGTGCCATGCAGCTCGATGACAGTTTTAATTCACCCCTCCACTTT	CAMQLDDSFNSPLHF
NA	13	TRBV28	TRBJ2-7	large	TGTGCCAGCAGTTTCGTCTACAACTACGAGCAGTACTTC	CASSFVYNYEQYF
NA	14	TRBV30	TRBJ2-2	NA	TGTGCCTGGAAGGGGTCCATGAACACCGGGGAGCTGTTTTTT	CAWKGSMNTGELFF
NA	13	TRBV5-4	TRBJ2-7	NA	TGTGCCAGCACCCAGGACGGAACCTACGAGCAGTACTTC	CASTQDGTYEQYF
TRBD2	15	TRBV27	TRBJ2-1	NA	TGTGCCAGCAACACCGGGACTAGCCCGGCAGATGAGCAGTTCTTC	CASNTGTSPADEQFF
NA	12	TRBV29-1	TRBJ2-1	NA	TGCAGCGTTGAATTAAACGGGGGTGAGCAGTTCTTC	CSVELNGGEQFF
TRBD2	15	TRBV7-3	TRBJ2-7	NA	TGTGCCAGCAGCCAAGGAGGCGGGAGGGCGTCAGAGCAGTACTTC	CASSQGGGRASEQYF
NA	14	TRBV19	TRBJ1-2	NA	TGTGCCAGTAGACGCGAGGGGGGCGGCTATGGCTACACCTTC	CASRREGGGYGYTF
TRBD1	13	TRBV2	TRBJ2-7	NA	TGTGCCAGCAGTCGACAGGGGTTCAGCGAGCAGTACTTC	CASSRQGFSEQYF
NA	15	TRBV5-4	TRBJ1-2	NA	TGTGCCAGCAGCTTTGAGGGGAGTAGGTTCGATGGCTACACCTTC	CASSFEGSRFDGYTF
NA	13	TRBV27	TRBJ1-3	NA	TGTGCCAGCAGTTCCCGAGTTGGAAACACCATATATTTT	CASSSRVGNTIYF
TRBD1	18	TRBV7-3	TRBJ1-1	NA	TGTGCCAGCAGCTCCCCGGGACAGGGAAGGAGGAATAACACTGAAGCTTTCTTT	CASSSPGQGRRNNTEAFF
NA	14	TRBV28	TRBJ1-6	NA	TGTGCCAGCAGCCTGTCACAGCGAAATTCACCCCTCCACTTT	CASSLSQRNSPLHF
TRBD1	16	TRBV7-8	TRBJ1-2	NA	TGTGCCAGCAGCCCCCGGACAGGGGTTGAGGGCTATGGCTACACCTTC	CASSPRTGVEGYGYTF
NA	13	TRBV19	TRBJ2-7	NA	TGTGCCAGTAGTCCAGGCACCTCCTACGAGCAGTACTTC	CASSPGTSYEQYF
TRBD1	17	TRBV4-1	TRBJ1-1	NA	TGCGCCAGCAGCCCGGGACAGGGGCTAATCGAGGACACTGAAGCTTTCTTT	CASSPGQGLIEDTEAFF
NA	16	TRBV4-3	TRBJ2-1	NA	TGCGCCAGCAGCCAAGATTATCGGGGAGCCTACAATGAGCAGTTCTTC	CASSQDYRGAYNEQFF
NA	14	TRBV7-6	TRBJ2-6	NA	TGTGCCAGCAGCTTACACTCTGGGGCCAACGTCCTGACTTTC	CASSLHSGANVLTF
TRBD1	14	TRBV5-1	TRBJ1-1	NA	TGCGCCAGCAGGGAGCGACAGGGGGCTACTGAAGCTTTCTTT	CASRERQGATEAFF
NA	13	TRBV19	TRBJ1-2	NA	TGTGCCAGTAAAGACACTGGCCACTATGGCTACACCTTC	CASKDTGHYGYTF
NA	12	TRBV7-9	TRBJ2-7	NA	TGTGCCAGCAGCGAAGGGCCCTACGAGCAGTACTTC	CASSEGPYEQYF
TRBD1	15	TRBV5-1	TRBJ1-2	NA	TGCGCCAGCAGCTTGGAGGCGGACAGGGGACGGGGCTACACCTTC	CASSLEADRGRGYTF
TRBD2	17	TRBV10-1	TRBJ2-3	NA	TGCGCCAGCAGTTCTGGGACTAGCGGGGCTAGCACAGATACGCAGTATTTT	CASSSGTSGASTDTQYF
TRBD1	16	TRBV28	TRBJ1-2	NA	TGTGCCAGCAGTTTATGGAGGGGAGACAGGGCGGATGGCTACACCTTC	CASSLWRGDRADGYTF
NA	13	TRBV5-1	TRBJ2-7	NA	TGCGCCAGCAGCCAGCCCCCGTCCTACGAGCAGTACTTC	CASSQPPSYEQYF
NA	13	TRBV15	TRBJ2-2	NA	TGTGCCACCAGCAGAGTCGGGTACGGGGAGCTGTTTTTT	CATSRVGYGELFF
TRBD2	16	TRBV5-4	TRBJ2-1	NA	TGTGCCAGCAGCTCCTTTAGCGGGGGGGCGCTCAATGAGCAGTTCTTC	CASSSFSGGALNEQFF
NA	15	TRBV11-1	TRBJ2-2	NA	TGTGCCAGCAGCTTGGGGGCAGGGGACACCGGGGAGCTGTTTTTT	CASSLGAGDTGELFF
NA	12	TRBV10-3	TRBJ1-1	few	TGTGCCATCAGTGAGGGGAACACTGAAGCTTTCTTT	CAISEGNTEAFF